This T cell receptor beta chain was captured in a study of T cell responses to AZD1222 COVID-19 vaccine. Profiled with immunoSEQ multiplex PCR; TCRdb holds only in-frame clones, not every one. Seen here are 90,000 to 120,000 clones, about nine tenths observed once, and the top ten hold around 8.6%. Overall study results and limits: It should be noted that donors were predominantly white British and more often female, and clonal diversity was possibly underestimated. Close to half of spike-specific TCRs reportedly recognize unmutated variant regions.

J gave up 4 bases and V 3 bases, and 5 bases lay outside the gene matches. Per the germline V gene, CDR1 is LNHDA and CDR2 is SQIVND (reference sequence). This CDR3 is 15 amino acids long. For this clone: Its antigen is unknown.

The chain is built from TRBV19 and TRBJ1-5, with 8 bases matching TRBD1. The sequences come from peripheral blood, collected 28 days after the second AZD1222 dose. This TCR came from an adult who received the AZD1222 COVID-19 vaccine. CDR3 amino acids: CASSIWQGANQPQHF. DNA for the CDR3: TGTGCCAGTAGTATTTGGCAGGGGGCAAATCAGCCCCAGCATTTT. The variable domain in full, with the rest retrieved from reference TRBV19 and TRBJ1-5, is DGGITQSPKYLFRKEGQNVTLSCEQNLNHDAMYWYRQDPGQGLRLIYYSQIVNDFQKGDIAEGYSVSREKKESFPLTVTSAQKNPTAFYLCASSIWQGANQPQHFGDGTRLSIL.